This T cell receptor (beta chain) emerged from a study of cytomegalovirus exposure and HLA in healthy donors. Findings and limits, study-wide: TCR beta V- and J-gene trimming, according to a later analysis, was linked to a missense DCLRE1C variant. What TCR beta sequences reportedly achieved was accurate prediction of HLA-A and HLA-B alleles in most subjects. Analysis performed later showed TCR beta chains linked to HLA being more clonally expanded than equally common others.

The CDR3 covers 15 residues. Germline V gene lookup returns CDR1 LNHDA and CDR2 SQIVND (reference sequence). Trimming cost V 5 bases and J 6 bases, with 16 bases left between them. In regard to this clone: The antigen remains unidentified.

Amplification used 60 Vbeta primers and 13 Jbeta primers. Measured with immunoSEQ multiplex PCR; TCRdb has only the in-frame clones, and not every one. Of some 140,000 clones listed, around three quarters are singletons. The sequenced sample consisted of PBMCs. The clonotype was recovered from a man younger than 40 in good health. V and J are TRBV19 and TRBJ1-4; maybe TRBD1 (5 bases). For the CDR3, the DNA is TGTGCCAGTAGTCATGCAGGGTCCCGCTATGAAAAACTGTTTTTT. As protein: CASSHAGSRYEKLFF.